A selection of T cell receptor beta chains follows, all from one sample in a study of blood T cell repertoires in COVID-19. The table came from immunoSEQ multiplex PCR; TCRdb's copy has only in-frame clones and leaves some out. The sample has 110,000 or so clones; more than 75% are singletons. Sequencing was done on a sample of peripheral blood. These receptor sequences come from a man aged 35 to 55 with acute or convalescent COVID-19. Each CDR3 is given with its conserved first and last residue. A D gene is named only where the DNA matches it firmly. The listing skips clone size in some rows; elsewhere it reads once, few, many or a size class.

>.|TRBV5-1|TRBJ2-2|TRBD2
CASSFTGGPNTGELFF
TGCGCCAGCAGCTTCACGGGGGGGCCGAACACCGGGGAGCTGTTTTTT
>.|TRBV4-1|TRBJ1-3|TRBD1
CASSHPQGQTLGNTIYF
TGCGCCAGCAGCCATCCCCAGGGACAGACCCTTGGAAACACCATATATTTT
>.|TRBV29-1|TRBJ1-1|TRBD1
CSVDPGTGYPEAFF
TGCAGCGTTGATCCCGGGACAGGCTACCCTGAAGCTTTCTTT
>once|TRBV6-1|TRBJ1-5|.
CASSVSGHISNQPQHF
TGTGCCAGCAGTGTTTCGGGACATATTAGCAATCAGCCCCAGCATTTT
>.|TRBV11-2|TRBJ2-3|.
CASKHQTGRSDTQYF
TGTGCCAGCAAACACCAGACAGGAAGGTCAGATACGCAGTATTTT
>.|TRBV24-1|TRBJ2-3|.
CATSDLLGTDTQYF
TGTGCCACCAGTGATTTGCTCGGCACAGATACGCAGTATTTT
>.|TRBV11-2|TRBJ2-3|.
CASSSHGRHSTDTQYF
TGTGCCAGCAGCTCCCACGGTAGACACTCCACAGATACGCAGTATTTT
>.|TRBV5-1|TRBJ2-3|TRBD1
CASSASTGWEDTQYF
TGCGCCAGCAGCGCCTCGACAGGGTGGGAAGATACGCAGTATTTT
>.|TRBV9|TRBJ2-3|TRBD2
CANSTGTSGGANTDTQYF
TGTGCCAACAGCACAGGGACTAGCGGGGGCGCCAACACAGATACGCAGTATTTT
>.|TRBV7-8|TRBJ2-7|TRBD2
CASSFAGGRPSYEQYF
TGTGCCAGCAGCTTCGCGGGGGGGCGTCCCTCCTACGAGCAGTACTTC
>few|TRBV24-1|TRBJ2-7|.
CATSDSGSTYEQYF
TGTGCCACCAGTGATTCTGGCAGTACCTACGAGCAGTACTTC
>once|TRBV10-2|TRBJ1-5|.
CASSEYGTAYSNQPQHF
TGCGCCAGCAGTGAGTATGGAACAGCTTATAGCAATCAGCCCCAGCATTTT
>.|TRBV13|TRBJ2-1|TRBD2
CASSLLLAGARNEQFF
TGTGCCAGCAGCTTATTACTAGCGGGGGCACGCAATGAGCAGTTCTTC
>.|TRBV6-5|TRBJ1-6|.
CATGQFYNSPLHF
TGTGCCACCGGACAGTTCTATAATTCACCCCTCCACTTT
>.|TRBV30|TRBJ2-3|TRBD2
CAWSPGTSGYTDTQYF
TGTGCCTGGAGCCCCGGGACTAGCGGCTACACAGATACGCAGTATTTT
>once|TRBV5-1|TRBJ2-3|.
CASSLALADTQYF
TGCGCCAGCAGCTTGGCCCTCGCAGATACGCAGTATTTT
>.|TRBV10-3|TRBJ1-5|.
CAISESDWEQPQHF
TGTGCCATCAGTGAGTCCGATTGGGAGCAGCCCCAGCATTTT
>.|TRBV28|TRBJ1-1|.
CASSLIRGLDTEAFF
TGTGCCAGCAGTTTGATTCGGGGTCTGGACACTGAAGCTTTCTTT
>.|TRBV6-6|TRBJ2-5|TRBD1
CASSYSSGGRETQYF
TGTGCCAGCAGTTACTCGTCAGGGGGCAGGGAGACCCAGTACTTC
>.|TRBV29-1|TRBJ2-7|TRBD2
CSASERGHSYEQYF
TGCAGCGCCTCGGAGCGGGGCCACTCCTACGAGCAGTACTTC
>.|TRBV6-5|TRBJ2-3|TRBD2
CASSYSVGGGTDTQYF
TGTGCCAGCAGTTACTCGGTGGGGGGGGGCACAGATACGCAGTATTTT
>few|TRBV27|TRBJ2-7|TRBD1
CASTPGTGDHEQYF
TGTGCCAGCACCCCCGGGACAGGGGACCACGAGCAGTACTTC
>once|TRBV6-4|TRBJ1-6|TRBD1
CASSKTGGGSPLHF
TGTGCCAGCAGCAAGACAGGGGGAGGTTCACCCCTCCACTTT
>.|TRBV5-4|TRBJ2-7|.
CASSLPSSYEQYF
TGTGCCAGCAGCTTGCCCAGTTCCTACGAGCAGTACTTC
>.|TRBV2|TRBJ1-5|.
CASSDGIGERQPQHF
TGTGCCAGCAGTGATGGGATCGGGGAACGTCAGCCCCAGCATTTT
>few|TRBV19|TRBJ1-6|TRBD1
CASRGQDNSPLHF
TGTGCCAGTAGAGGACAGGATAATTCACCCCTCCACTTT
>.|TRBV19|TRBJ2-3|.
CASSELHRAVADTQYF
TGTGCCAGTAGTGAACTCCACAGGGCTGTCGCAGATACGCAGTATTTT
>once|TRBV11-2|TRBJ1-4|TRBD1
CASSSQGASNEKLFF
TGTGCCAGCAGCTCCCAGGGGGCGAGTAATGAAAAACTGTTTTTT
>once|TRBV18|TRBJ2-4|TRBD1
CASSTPTGVLGIQYF
TGTGCCAGCTCAACCCCGACAGGGGTTTTGGGCATTCAGTACTTC
>.|TRBV24-1|TRBJ1-4|TRBD1
CATSDGDRVGEKLFF
TGTGCCACCAGTGATGGTGACAGGGTTGGTGAAAAACTGTTTTTT
>.|TRBV7-9|TRBJ2-1|TRBD2
CASSSRGSGVSSYNEQFF
TGTGCCAGCAGCTCCCGGGGTAGCGGGGTGAGCTCCTACAATGAGCAGTTCTTC
>.|TRBV29-1|TRBJ1-1|.
CSAKPKPAGAEAFF
TGCAGCGCCAAACCGAAACCGGCGGGAGCTGAAGCTTTCTTT
>.|TRBV4-3|TRBJ1-4|TRBD1
CASSQGPGQGNEKLFF
TGCGCCAGCAGCCAAGGCCCGGGACAGGGGAATGAAAAACTGTTTTTT
>.|TRBV11-2|TRBJ2-3|TRBD1
CASSLRTGGFGLDTQYF
TGTGCCAGCAGCCTGCGGACAGGGGGCTTTGGTTTGGATACGCAGTATTTT
>.|TRBV2|TRBJ2-1|TRBD2
CASSRGDEQFF
TGTGCCAGCAGTCGGGGGGATGAGCAGTTCTTC
>few|TRBV27|TRBJ1-1|.
CASSFAGATEAFF
TGTGCCAGCAGTTTCGCGGGGGCCACTGAAGCTTTCTTT